Listed below are T cell receptor beta chains from one sample, sequenced in a study of regulatory T cells in long-lasting Graves disease. TCRdb re-analysed the multiplex PCR reads in MiXCR, keeping a single row per CDR3 protein. The sample lists about 500,000 distinct CDR3 sequences; around 16% were seen once. These data were also filed under a second study, of T cells in Graves' hyperthyroidism and ophthalmopathy.

The starting material was peripheral blood mononuclear cells (PBMCs), obtained at new diagnosis, from a patient treated with antithyroid drugs. Receptors originate from a middle-aged man with Graves disease. Both conserved end residues are trimmed from each CDR3. The D gene is left open where the match is weak.

V gene	D gene	J gene	CDR3 protein
TRBV20-1	NA	TRBJ2-1	SARGPLYNEQF
TRBV9	TRBD2	TRBJ2-3	ASSVGAGGSADTQY
TRBV12-5	NA	TRBJ2-3	ASGSLADTDTQY
TRBV24-1	NA	TRBJ2-1	ATSDLRGDRLF
TRBV20-1	TRBD2	TRBJ2-7	SATSSGSSEQY
TRBV12-3/TRBV12-4	NA	TRBJ1-1	ASSLKGSAF
TRBV7-3	TRBD2	TRBJ2-1	ASSSSGTSGRNEQF
TRBV6-5	NA	TRBJ2-7	ASSYGLGYEQY
TRBV24-1	TRBD2	TRBJ2-1	ATSDTPGLAGGHEQF
TRBV7-8	NA	TRBJ2-2	ASSPKRTGELF
TRBV7-9	NA	TRBJ1-1	ASSFSRPGGLNTEAF
TRBV10-3	TRBD2	TRBJ2-5	AISEMTSGRVGETQY